The 13 T cell receptor beta chains in this list originate from one sample, sequenced in a study of blood T cell repertoires in COVID-19. The table came from immunoSEQ multiplex PCR; TCRdb's copy has only in-frame clones and leaves some out. Of around 180,000 clones listed, about four fifths are singletons. The sequenced sample was peripheral blood. The source is a woman older than 75 with COVID-19, enrolled during active disease.

This rearrangement joins TRBV28 to TRBJ2-7, with D unclear. Germline values: CDR1 MDHEN, CDR2 SYDVKM. V was pared by 2 bases and J by 0 bases, with 8 bases between. This CDR3 region has 14 residues. DNA of the CDR3: TGTGCCAGCAGTTTAACCGGTCGCTCCTACGAGCAGTACTTC. Translating gives CASSLTGRSYEQYF.

The chain joins TRBV18 to TRBJ2-1, with a possible D match to TRBD1 (6 bases). The CDR3 runs to 17 residues. Trimming stripped 0 bases from V and 0 bases from J, with 12 bases between. CDR1 is KGHSH, CDR2 LQKENI, per germline. CDR3 sequence reads: CASSPPRTESSYNEQFF. CDR3 bases: TGTGCCAGCTCACCACCGAGGACAGAGAGCTCCTACAATGAGCAGTTCTTC.

The chain carries TRBV24-1 and TRBJ2-1; D unclear. The CDR3 sequence is 15 residues long. Germline lookup yields CDR1 KGHDR and CDR2 SFDVKD. With 3 bases removed from V and 0 bases from J, the gap between germline ends came to 8 bases. The CDR3 bases are TGTGCCACCAGTGATCCCCTTAGCTCCTACAATGAGCAGTTCTTC. Translated: CATSDPLSSYNEQFF.

This chain uses TRBV27 with TRBJ1-5; D gene uncertain. This CDR3 has 12 amino acids. Trimming cost V 2 bases and J 6 bases, with 5 bases left between them. CDR1 is MNHEY, CDR2 SMNVEV, per germline (reference sequence). The CDR3 bases are TGTGCCAGCAGTTTAGGCGGTCAGCCCCAGCATTTT. It is translated as CASSLGGQPQHF.

CDR3 in DNA: TGTGCCAGCAGCTCTCCCTATAGCGGGGGGGCTTACAATGAGCAGTTCTTC. Amino acids: CASSSPYSGGAYNEQFF. The chain joins TRBV7-6 to TRBJ2-1; 11 bases align to TRBD2. There are 17 residues in the CDR3. CDR1 is SGHVS and CDR2 is FNYEAQ in the germline V gene. The V segment lost 4 bases and the J segment 4 bases; nucleotides outside the gene matches: 9.

V is TRBV5-1 and J is TRBJ2-1; 7 bases agree with TRBD2. CDR1 is SGHRS, CDR2 YFSETQ, per germline. The CDR3 has 18 residues. V lost 4 bases to trimming and J lost 3 bases; unmatched junction nucleotides: 16. The CDR3 sequence is CASSISGTPVINYNEQFF. As DNA, the CDR3 is TGCGCCAGCAGCATAAGCGGGACGCCAGTGATCAACTACAATGAGCAGTTCTTC.

This clone was found once. This rearrangement joins TRBV18 to TRBJ2-2; 8 nucleotides match TRBD1. CDR3 length: 16 amino acids. The V segment lost 6 bases and the J segment 1 base; nucleotides outside the gene matches: 7. Germline CDR1 KGHSH, CDR2 LQKENI. The CDR3 sequence: CASSVQGAKNTGELFF. CDR3 DNA sequence: TGTGCCAGCTCGGTCCAGGGGGCAAAGAACACCGGGGAGCTGTTTTTT.

The J gene is TRBJ2-7, the V gene TRBV27; 8 positions match TRBD2. This CDR3 is built from 14 residues. The V and J ends lost 5 bases and 0 bases, in that order; junction bases with no gene match: 3. Germline V gene data show CDR1 as MNHEY and CDR2 as SMNVEV (reference sequence). DNA of the CDR3: TGTGCCAGCAGTCCAAGCGGGGGCTCCTACGAGCAGTACTTC. Translating gives CASSPSGGSYEQYF.

V usage is TRBV28 and J usage is TRBJ2-6; TRBD2 might be the D (6 bases). Germline CDR1 MDHEN, CDR2 SYDVKM. CDR3 length: 16 amino acids. With 8 bases removed from V and 5 bases from J, the gap between germline ends came to 19 bases. The CDR3 loop reads CASVGGWGLWANVLTF. The CDR3 DNA follows: TGTGCCAGCGTCGGCGGATGGGGACTGTGGGCCAACGTCCTGACTTTC.

This clone was recorded only once. This sequence joins TRBV19 and TRBJ1-4, with 7 bases aligning to TRBD1. Trimming removed 10 bases from V and 3 bases from J; junction bases left unmatched: 5. CDR3 length: 13 amino acids. CDR1 is LNHDA, CDR2 SQIVND, per germline (reference sequence). CDR3 DNA sequence: TGTGCCACCAGCAGGGGGTCTAATGAAAAACTGTTTTTT. Translating it yields CATSRGSNEKLFF.

V usage is TRBV9 and J usage is TRBJ1-2; D is unclear. This CDR3 comprises 14 residues. The germline gives CDR1 SGDLS, CDR2 YYNGEE. V lost 0 bases and J lost 2, with 8 bases in between. The CDR3 region is CASSVAARNYGYTF. The CDR3 nucleotides are TGTGCCAGCAGCGTAGCCGCCAGAAACTATGGCTACACCTTC.

The V and J genes are TRBV2 and TRBJ2-1; 7 bases map to TRBD2. The germline V gene encodes CDR1 SNHLY and CDR2 FYNNEI. The V gene end was trimmed by 3 bases and the J gene end by 5 bases; junction bases not matched to a gene: 4. CDR3 size: 14 residues. The CDR3, as DNA: TGTGCCAGCAGTGAGTGGCGGGAGAACAATGAGCAGTTCTTC. Its protein product is CASSEWRENNEQFF. The whole variable domain, remainder taken from reference TRBV2 and TRBJ2-1, is EPEVTQTPSHQVTQMGQEVILRCVPISNHLYFYWYRQILGQKVEFLVSFYNNEISEKSEIFDDQFSVERPDGSNFTLKIRSTKLEDSAMYFCASSEWRENNEQFFGPGTRLTVL.

The rearrangement links TRBV7-9 to TRBJ1-2; D possibly corresponds to TRBD1 (5 bases). This CDR3 contains 11 residues. The germline V gene has CDR1 SEHNR and CDR2 FQNEAQ (reference sequence). Trimming took 5 bases from V and 7 from J, leaving 8 bases between them. This CDR3 reads CASSPRGGYTF. The CDR3 region has the DNA TGTGCCAGCAGCCCAAGGGGTGGCTACACCTTC.